This T cell receptor (beta chain) appears in the sequencing data of a study of shared clonotypes between healthy human individuals. Study results and limitations: Larger estimated richness was generally recorded for naive subsets relative to memory subsets. The study found lower generation probabilities in non-shared clonotypes than in those shared by all four donors.

The sorted-subset replicate PCRs were given 200 ng DNA, which is tens of thousands of T cell genomes. The assay was immunoSEQ multiplex PCR, and TCRdb's table has in-frame clones only and misses some. Of 2 million or so clones in the sample, 85% to 95% were seen once. The J segment lost 1 base and the V segment lost 4 bases, leaving 1 base of the junction unmatched. Germline CDR1 and CDR2: SGDLS and YYNGEE. The CDR3 totals 13 residues. Only one count was recorded for this clone. The antigen is unknown. A read error may be the cause here, since a much bigger clone is one base away. The TCR was taken from a man aged 18 to 29 in good health. Sequencing used naive CD4+ T cells sorted from blood. Subset described: CD45RA+ positively selected. This chain joins TRBV9 and TRBJ1-1, with 7 bases fitting TRBD1. CDR3 amino acids: CASSRQGNTEAFF. The CDR3 coding sequence is TGTGCCAGCAGCCGACAGGGGAACACTGAAGCTTTCTTT.